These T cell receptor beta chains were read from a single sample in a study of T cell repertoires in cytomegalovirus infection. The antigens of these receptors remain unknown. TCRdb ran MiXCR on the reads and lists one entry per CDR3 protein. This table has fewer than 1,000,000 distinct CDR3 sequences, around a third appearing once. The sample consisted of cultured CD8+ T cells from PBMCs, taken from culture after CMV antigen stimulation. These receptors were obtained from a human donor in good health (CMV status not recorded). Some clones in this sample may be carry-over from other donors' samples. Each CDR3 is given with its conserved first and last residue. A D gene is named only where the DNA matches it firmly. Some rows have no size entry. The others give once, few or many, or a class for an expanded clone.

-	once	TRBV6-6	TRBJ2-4	CASSWGIQQYF	TGTGCCAGCAGTTGGGGGATACAGCAGTACTTC
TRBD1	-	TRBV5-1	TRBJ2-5	CASSSGQGHFQETQYF	TGCGCCAGCAGTTCCGGACAGGGGCATTTCCAAGAGACCCAGTACTTC
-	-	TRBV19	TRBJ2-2	CASSIVARELFF	TGTGCCAGTAGTATAGTAGCCCGGGAGCTGTTTTTT
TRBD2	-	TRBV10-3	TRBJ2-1	CAISESAQRGGNEQFF	TGTGCCATCAGTGAGTCTGCCCAGCGGGGGGGCAATGAGCAGTTCTTC
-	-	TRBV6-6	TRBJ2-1	CASSYSISGYNEQFF	TGTGCCAGCAGTTACTCCATCAGCGGATACAATGAGCAGTTCTTC
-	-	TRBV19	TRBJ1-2	CASSQGGGGNGYTF	TGTGCCAGTAGCCAAGGCGGGGGCGGGAATGGCTACACCTTC
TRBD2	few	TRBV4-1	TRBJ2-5	CASSQPSGGETQYF	TGCGCCAGCAGCCAACCTAGCGGGGGAGAGACCCAGTACTTC
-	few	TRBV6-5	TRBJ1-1	CASIYLGTPSEAFF	TGTGCCAGCATTTACCTCGGGACACCTAGTGAAGCTTTCTTT
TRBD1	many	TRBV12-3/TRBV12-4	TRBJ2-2	CASSQGQGNILTTGELFF	TGTGCCAGCAGCCAGGGACAGGGGAATATACTTACCACCGGGGAGCTGTTTTTT
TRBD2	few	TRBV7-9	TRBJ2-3	CASSHTFGGAPDTQYF	TGTGCCAGCAGCCACACTTTCGGGGGGGCCCCAGATACGCAGTATTTT
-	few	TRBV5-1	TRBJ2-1	CASSLAPVDEQFF	TGCGCCAGCAGCCTGGCCCCTGTAGATGAGCAGTTCTTC
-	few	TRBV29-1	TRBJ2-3	CSTEEWRGTDTQYF	TGCAGCACAGAGGAGTGGAGGGGCACAGATACGCAGTATTTT
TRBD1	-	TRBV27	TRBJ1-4	CASGQGWEKLFF	TGTGCCAGCGGACAGGGATGGGAAAAACTGTTTTTT
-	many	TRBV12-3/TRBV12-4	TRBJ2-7	CASSFNNYEQYF	TGTGCCAGCAGTTTCAATAACTACGAGCAGTACTTC
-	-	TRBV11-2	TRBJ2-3	CASSIRIGGGTDTQYF	TGTGCCAGCAGCATAAGAATCGGGGGTGGGACAGATACGCAGTATTTT
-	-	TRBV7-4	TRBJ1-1	CASSPRDTLNTEAFF	TGTGCCAGCAGCCCCCGGGACACCCTTAACACTGAAGCTTTCTTT
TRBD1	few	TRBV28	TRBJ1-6	CASSLGQGRSYNSPLHF	TGTGCCAGCAGTTTGGGACAGGGACGAAGTTATAATTCACCCCTCCACTTT
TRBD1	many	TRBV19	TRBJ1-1	CASSIVGGGTEAFF	TGTGCCAGCAGCATCGTAGGGGGCGGAACTGAAGCTTTCTTT
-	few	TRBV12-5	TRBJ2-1	CASAEFPGSDEQFF	TGTGCTAGTGCCGAGTTTCCGGGGAGCGATGAGCAGTTCTTC
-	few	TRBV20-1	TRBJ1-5	CSAPTPYSNQPQHF	TGCAGTGCTCCTACACCTTATAGCAATCAGCCCCAGCATTTT
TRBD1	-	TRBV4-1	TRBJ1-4	CASSLYPSGGNEKLFF	TGCGCCAGCAGCCTATACCCCTCAGGGGGTAATGAAAAACTGTTTTTT
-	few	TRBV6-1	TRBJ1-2	CASSERPQEGIYGYTF	TGTGCCAGCAGTGAACGCCCGCAGGAGGGGATATATGGCTACACCTTC
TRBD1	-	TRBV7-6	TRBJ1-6	CASRRQGYNSPLHF	TGTGCCAGCAGGAGACAGGGCTATAATTCACCCCTCCACTTT
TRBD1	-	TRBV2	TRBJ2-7	CASSITGGHEQYF	TGTGCCAGCAGTATTACAGGGGGCCACGAGCAGTACTTC
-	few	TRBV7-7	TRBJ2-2	CASSNRVDTGELFF	TGTGCTAGCAGTAACAGGGTGGACACCGGGGAGCTGTTTTTT
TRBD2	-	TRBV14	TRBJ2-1	CASSQKFRGDEQFF	TGTGCCAGCAGCCAAAAGTTTCGGGGGGATGAGCAGTTCTTC
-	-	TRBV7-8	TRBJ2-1	CASSSSYNNEQFF	TGTGCCAGCAGCTCTTCCTACAACAATGAGCAGTTCTTC
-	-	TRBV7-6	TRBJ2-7	CTSSLGGHNEQYF	TGTACCAGCAGCTTAGGGGGGCACAACGAGCAGTACTTC
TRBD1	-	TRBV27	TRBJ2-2	CASTTGTGNTGELFF	TGTGCCAGTACCACCGGGACAGGGAACACCGGGGAGCTGTTTTTT
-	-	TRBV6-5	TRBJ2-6	CASSYAGRANVLTF	TGTGCCAGCAGTTACGCGGGCAGGGCCAACGTCCTGACTTTC
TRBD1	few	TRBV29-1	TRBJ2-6	CSVGDREGGANVLTF	TGCAGCGTTGGTGACAGGGAAGGTGGGGCCAACGTCCTGACTTTC